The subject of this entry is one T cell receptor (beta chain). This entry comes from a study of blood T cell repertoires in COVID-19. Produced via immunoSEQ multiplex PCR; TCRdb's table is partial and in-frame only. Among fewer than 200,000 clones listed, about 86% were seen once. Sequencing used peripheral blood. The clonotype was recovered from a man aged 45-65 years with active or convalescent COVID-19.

In DNA, the CDR3 is TGTGCCAGCAGCAGGTTCAGGGGGAGCTCCTACGAGCAGTACTTC. Translated, it gives CASSRFRGSSYEQYF. V gene TRBV11-2 combines with J gene TRBJ2-7, with 7 bases identical to TRBD1. Germline lookup yields CDR1 SGHAT and CDR2 FQNNGV. The CDR3 spans 15 residues. Trimming cost V 5 bases and J 0 bases; bases outside gene matches: 7.